This T cell receptor (beta chain) was identified during a study of OX40 agonist ivuxolimab in advanced cancers. CDR3 size: 14 residues. The germline CDR1 and CDR2 sequences are SGHVS and FNYEAQ. V was shortened by 1 base and J by 8 bases, with 14 bases between the two germline ends. The method was immunoSEQ multiplex PCR; TCRdb's version includes in-frame clones alone and lacks a portion of them. The sample comprises roughly 67,000 clones, 92% of which are singletons, and under 10% rests with the top ten. The TCR was taken from an adult with an advanced solid tumor such as melanoma, head and neck, liver or kidney cancer. Material: CD4+ or CD8+ T cells sorted from blood, obtained in a trial of the OX40 agonist ivuxolimab. The chain has TRBV7-6 and TRBJ1-2; a weak D match, TRBD1 (6 bases). The CDR3 spells CASSLEGGSHGYTF. The CDR3 coding sequence is TGTGCCAGCAGCTTAGAGGGGGGGTCTCACGGCTACACCTTC.